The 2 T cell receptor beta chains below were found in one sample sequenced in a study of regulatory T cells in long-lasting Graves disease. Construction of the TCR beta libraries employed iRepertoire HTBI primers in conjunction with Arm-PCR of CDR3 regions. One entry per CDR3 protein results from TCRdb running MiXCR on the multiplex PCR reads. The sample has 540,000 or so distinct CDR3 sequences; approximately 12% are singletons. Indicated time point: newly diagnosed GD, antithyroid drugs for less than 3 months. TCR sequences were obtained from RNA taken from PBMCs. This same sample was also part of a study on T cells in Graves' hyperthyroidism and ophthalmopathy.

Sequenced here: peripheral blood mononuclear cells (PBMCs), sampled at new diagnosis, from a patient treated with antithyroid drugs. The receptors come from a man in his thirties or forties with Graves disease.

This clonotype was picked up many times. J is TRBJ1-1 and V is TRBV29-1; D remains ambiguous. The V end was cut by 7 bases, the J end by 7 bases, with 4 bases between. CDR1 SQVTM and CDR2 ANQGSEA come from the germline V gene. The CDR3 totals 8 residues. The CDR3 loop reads CSAREAFF. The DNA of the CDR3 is TGCAGCGCCCGTGAAGCTTTCTTT.

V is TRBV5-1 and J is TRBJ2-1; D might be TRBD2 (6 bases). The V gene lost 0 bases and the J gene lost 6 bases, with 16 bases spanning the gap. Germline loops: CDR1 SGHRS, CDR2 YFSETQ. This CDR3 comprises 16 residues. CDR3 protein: CASSLARDGLPNEQFF. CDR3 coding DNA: TGCGCCAGCAGCTTGGCGCGGGACGGACTTCCCAATGAGCAGTTCTTC.